The present entry profiles one T cell receptor beta chain with its context. TCRdb's copy holds only in-frame clones and misses some; the assay was immunoSEQ multiplex PCR. The sample consists of 53,000 or so clones, 75% to 90% of them appearing once. This specimen comes from a study of PD-L1 blockade in urothelial cancer. About the research overall: In the patient group, about 85% of the roughly 30 were males with bladder-origin urothelial cancer.

The V end lost 8 bases, the J end lost 1 base, and 12 bases lay between the germline ends. This CDR3 spans 13 amino acids. Germline V lookup: CDR1 SGHTS, CDR2 YDEGEE. Sequenced here: PBMCs, sampled around atezolizumab (anti-PD-L1) treatment. The rearrangement joins TRBV5-8 to TRBJ1-1, with D possibly TRBD1 on 6 matching bases. This receptor was taken from a man aged 55 to 70 with urothelial cancer. CDR3 loop: CASRLGGNTEAFF. The CDR3, as DNA: TGTGCCAGTCGCTTAGGGGGGAACACTGAAGCTTTCTTT.